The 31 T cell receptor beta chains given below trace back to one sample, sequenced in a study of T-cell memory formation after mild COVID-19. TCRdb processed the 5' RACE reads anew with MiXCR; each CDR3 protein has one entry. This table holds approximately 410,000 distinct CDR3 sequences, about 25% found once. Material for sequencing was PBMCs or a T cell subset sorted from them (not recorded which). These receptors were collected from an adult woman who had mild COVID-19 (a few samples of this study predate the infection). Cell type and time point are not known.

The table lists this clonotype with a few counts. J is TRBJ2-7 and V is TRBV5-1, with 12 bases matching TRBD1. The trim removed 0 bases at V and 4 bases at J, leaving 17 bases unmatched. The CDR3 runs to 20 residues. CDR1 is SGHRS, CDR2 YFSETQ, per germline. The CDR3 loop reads CASSLEAGDRGRKVRYEQYF. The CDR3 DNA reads TGCGCCAGCAGCTTGGAGGCCGGGGACAGGGGGCGCAAGGTGCGGTACGAGCAGTACTTC.

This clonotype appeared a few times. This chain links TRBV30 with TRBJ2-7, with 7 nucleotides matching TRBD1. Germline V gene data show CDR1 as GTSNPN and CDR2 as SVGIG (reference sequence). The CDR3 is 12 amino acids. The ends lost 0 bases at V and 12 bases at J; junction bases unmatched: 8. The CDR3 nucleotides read TGTGCCTGGAGTGTATTCGAGGGGACAGTGTACTTC. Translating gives CAWSVFEGTVYF.

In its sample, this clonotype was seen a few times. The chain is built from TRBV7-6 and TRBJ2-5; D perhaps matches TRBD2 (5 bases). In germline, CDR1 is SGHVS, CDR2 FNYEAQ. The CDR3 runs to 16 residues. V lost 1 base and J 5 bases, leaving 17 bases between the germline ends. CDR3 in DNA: TGTGCCAGCAGCTTAGACGGGGTCAGCCCCGGGGAGACCCAGTACTTC. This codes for CASSLDGVSPGETQYF.

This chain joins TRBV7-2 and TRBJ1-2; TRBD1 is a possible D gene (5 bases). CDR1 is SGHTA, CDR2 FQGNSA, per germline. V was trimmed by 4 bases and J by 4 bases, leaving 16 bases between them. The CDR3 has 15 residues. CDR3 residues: CASSSLSGVAYGYTF. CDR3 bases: TGTGCCAGCAGCTCTTTATCGGGGGTTGCCTATGGCTACACCTTC.

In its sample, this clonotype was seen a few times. CDR3 region: CASSPGLTDDEQYF. The CDR3 DNA sequence: TGTGCCAGCTCACCGGGACTAACTGATGACGAGCAGTACTTC. The J gene is TRBJ2-7, the V gene TRBV18; TRBD2 matches at 7 bases. Germline V lookup: CDR1 KGHSH, CDR2 LQKENI. CDR3 size: 14 residues. J gave up 5 bases and V 3 bases, and 7 bases lay outside the gene matches.

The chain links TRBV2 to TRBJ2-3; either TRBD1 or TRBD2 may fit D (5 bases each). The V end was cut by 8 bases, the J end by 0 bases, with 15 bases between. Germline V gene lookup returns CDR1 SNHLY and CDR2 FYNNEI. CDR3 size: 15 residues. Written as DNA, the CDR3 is TGTGCCAGCGCGTACGGGGCAGGAAGCACAGATACGCAGTATTTT. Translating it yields CASAYGAGSTDTQYF.

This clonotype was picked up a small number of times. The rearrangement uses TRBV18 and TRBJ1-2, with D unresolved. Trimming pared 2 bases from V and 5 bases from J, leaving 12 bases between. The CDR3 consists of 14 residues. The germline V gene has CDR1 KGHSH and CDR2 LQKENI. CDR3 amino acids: CASSPDKELYGYTF. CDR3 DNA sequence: TGTGCCAGCTCACCAGATAAGGAATTATATGGCTACACCTTC.

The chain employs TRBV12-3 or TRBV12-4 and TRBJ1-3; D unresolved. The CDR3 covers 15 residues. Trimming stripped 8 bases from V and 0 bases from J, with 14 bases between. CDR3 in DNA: TGTGCCAGCTCCCGGACGGCCAGCTCTGGAAACACCATATATTTT. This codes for CASSRTASSGNTIYF.

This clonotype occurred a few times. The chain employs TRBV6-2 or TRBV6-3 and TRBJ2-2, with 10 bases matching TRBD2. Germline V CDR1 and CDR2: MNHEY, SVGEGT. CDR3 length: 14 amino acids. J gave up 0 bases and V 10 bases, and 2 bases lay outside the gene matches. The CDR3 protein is CAIGLAANTGELFF. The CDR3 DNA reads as TGTGCCATCGGACTAGCGGCGAACACCGGGGAGCTGTTTTTT.

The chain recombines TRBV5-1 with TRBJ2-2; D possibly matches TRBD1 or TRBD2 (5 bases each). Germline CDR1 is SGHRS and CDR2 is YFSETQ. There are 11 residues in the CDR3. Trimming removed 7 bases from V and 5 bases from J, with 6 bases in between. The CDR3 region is CASEGTGELFF. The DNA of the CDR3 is TGCGCCAGCGAGGGGACCGGGGAGCTGTTTTTT.

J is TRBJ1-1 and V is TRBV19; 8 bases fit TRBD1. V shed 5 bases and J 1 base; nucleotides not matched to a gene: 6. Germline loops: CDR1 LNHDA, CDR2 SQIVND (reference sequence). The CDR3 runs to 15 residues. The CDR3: CASSVRTGTNTEAFF. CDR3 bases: TGTGCCAGTAGTGTCCGGACAGGGACGAACACTGAAGCTTTCTTT.

The CDR3 spells CRVARLAEETQYF. The CDR3 coding sequence is TGCAGAGTAGCCCGACTGGCCGAAGAGACCCAGTACTTC. The chain joins TRBV20-1 to TRBJ2-5; D call uncertain. This CDR3 is 13 amino acids long. Germline CDR1 is DFQATT and CDR2 is SNEGSKA (reference sequence).

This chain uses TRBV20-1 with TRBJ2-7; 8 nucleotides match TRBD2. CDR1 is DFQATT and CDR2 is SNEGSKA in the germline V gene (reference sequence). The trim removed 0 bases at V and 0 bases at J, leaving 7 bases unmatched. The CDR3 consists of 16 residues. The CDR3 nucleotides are TGCAGTGCTAGAGATAGACTAGCGATGACCTCCTACGAGCAGTACTTC. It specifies CSARDRLAMTSYEQYF.

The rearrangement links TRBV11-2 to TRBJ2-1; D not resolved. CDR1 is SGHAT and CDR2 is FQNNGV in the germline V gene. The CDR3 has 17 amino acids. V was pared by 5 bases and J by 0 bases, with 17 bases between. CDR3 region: CASSPQAGNPSYNEQFF. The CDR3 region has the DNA TGTGCCAGCAGCCCTCAGGCTGGTAATCCCTCCTACAATGAGCAGTTCTTC.

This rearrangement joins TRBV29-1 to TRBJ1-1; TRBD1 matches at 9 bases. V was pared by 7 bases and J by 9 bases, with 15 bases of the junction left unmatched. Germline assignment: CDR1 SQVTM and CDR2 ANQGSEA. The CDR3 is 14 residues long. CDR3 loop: CSAISTGGLGKAFF. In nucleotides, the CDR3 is TGCAGCGCTATATCGACAGGGGGGCTCGGAAAAGCTTTCTTT.

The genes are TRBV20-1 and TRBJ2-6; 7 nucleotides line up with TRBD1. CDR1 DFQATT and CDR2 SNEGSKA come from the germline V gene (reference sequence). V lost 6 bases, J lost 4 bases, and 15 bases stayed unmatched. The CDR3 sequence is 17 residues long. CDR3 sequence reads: CSAPRTGAMTGANVLTF. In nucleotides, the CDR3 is TGCAGTGCCCCTAGGACAGGAGCGATGACCGGGGCCAACGTCCTGACTTTC.

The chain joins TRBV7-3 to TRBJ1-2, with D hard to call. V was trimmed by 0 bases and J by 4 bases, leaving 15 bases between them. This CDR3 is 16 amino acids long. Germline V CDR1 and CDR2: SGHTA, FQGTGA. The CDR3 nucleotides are TGTGCCAGCAGCTTAACAGGAACGCCGGACGGCTATGGCTACACCTTC. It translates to CASSLTGTPDGYGYTF. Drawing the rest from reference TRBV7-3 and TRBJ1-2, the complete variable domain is GAGVSQTPSNKVTEKGKYVELRCDPISGHTALYWYRQSLGQGPEFLIYFQGTGAADDSGLPNDRFFAVRPEGSVSTLKIQRTERGDSAVYLCASSLTGTPDGYGYTFGSGTRLTVV.

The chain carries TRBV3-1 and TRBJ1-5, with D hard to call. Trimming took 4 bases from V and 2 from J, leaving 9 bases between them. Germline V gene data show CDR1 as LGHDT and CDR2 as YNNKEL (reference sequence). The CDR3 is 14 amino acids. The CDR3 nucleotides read TGTGCCAGCAGCCGGGATCTCGGCAATCAGCCCCAGCATTTT. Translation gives CASSRDLGNQPQHF.

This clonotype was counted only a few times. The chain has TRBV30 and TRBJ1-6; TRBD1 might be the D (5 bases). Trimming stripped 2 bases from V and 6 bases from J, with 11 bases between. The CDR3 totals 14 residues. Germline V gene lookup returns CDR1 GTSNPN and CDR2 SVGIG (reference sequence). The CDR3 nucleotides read TGTGCCTGGAGTCTGGGACGGGCTAATTCACCCCTCCACTTT. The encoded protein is CAWSLGRANSPLHF.

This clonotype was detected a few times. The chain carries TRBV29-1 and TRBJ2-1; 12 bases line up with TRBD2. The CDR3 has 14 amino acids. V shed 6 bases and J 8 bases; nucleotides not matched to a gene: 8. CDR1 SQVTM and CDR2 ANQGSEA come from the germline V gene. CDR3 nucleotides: TGCAGCGTGGCGACTAGCGGGAGATCGGATGAGCAGTTCTTC. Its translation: CSVATSGRSDEQFF.

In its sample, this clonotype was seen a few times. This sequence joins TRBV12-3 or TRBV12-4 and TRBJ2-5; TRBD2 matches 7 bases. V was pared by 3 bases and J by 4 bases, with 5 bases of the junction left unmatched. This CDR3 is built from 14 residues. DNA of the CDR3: TGTGCCAGCAGTTTCCGACTAGCTGGAGAGACCCAGTACTTC. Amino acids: CASSFRLAGETQYF.

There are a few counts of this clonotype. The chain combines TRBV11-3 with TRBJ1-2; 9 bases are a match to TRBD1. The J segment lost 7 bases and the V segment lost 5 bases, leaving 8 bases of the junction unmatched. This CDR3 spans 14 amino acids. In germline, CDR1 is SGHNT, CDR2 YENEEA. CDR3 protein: CASSKGGTGSGYTF. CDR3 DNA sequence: TGTGCCAGCAGCAAGGGGGGGACAGGGTCTGGCTACACCTTC.

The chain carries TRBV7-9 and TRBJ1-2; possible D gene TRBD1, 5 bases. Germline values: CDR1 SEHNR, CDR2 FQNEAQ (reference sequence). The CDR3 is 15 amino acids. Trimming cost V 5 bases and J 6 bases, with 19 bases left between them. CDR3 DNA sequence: TGTGCCAGCAGCCCCACACACTTTAGGGGAAATGGCTACACCTTC. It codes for CASSPTHFRGNGYTF.

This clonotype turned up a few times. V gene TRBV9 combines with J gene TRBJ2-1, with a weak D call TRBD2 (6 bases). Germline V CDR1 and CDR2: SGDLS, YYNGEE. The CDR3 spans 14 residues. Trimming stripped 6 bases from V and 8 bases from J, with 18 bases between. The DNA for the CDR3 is TGTGCCAGCAATCGATCCCGGGAGTTTGATGAGCAGTTCTTC. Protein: CASNRSREFDEQFF. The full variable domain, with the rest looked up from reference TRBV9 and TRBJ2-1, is DSGVTQTPKHLITATGQRVTLRCSPRSGDLSVYWYQQSLDQGLQFLIQYYNGEERAKGNILERFSAQQFPDLHSELNLSSLELGDSALYFCASNRSREFDEQFFGPGTRLTVL.

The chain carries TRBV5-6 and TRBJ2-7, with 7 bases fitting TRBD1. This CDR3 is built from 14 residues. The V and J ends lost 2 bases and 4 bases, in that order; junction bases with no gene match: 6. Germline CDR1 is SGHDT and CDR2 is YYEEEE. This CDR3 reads CASSFGTALYEQYF. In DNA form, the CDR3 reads TGTGCCAGCAGCTTCGGGACAGCCCTTTACGAGCAGTACTTC.

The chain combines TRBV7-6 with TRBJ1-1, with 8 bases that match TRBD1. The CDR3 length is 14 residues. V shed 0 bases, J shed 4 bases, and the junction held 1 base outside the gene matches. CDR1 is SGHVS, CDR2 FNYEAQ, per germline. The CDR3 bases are TGTGCCAGCAGCTTAGCTACAGGGGGCACTGAAGCTTTCTTT. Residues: CASSLATGGTEAFF.

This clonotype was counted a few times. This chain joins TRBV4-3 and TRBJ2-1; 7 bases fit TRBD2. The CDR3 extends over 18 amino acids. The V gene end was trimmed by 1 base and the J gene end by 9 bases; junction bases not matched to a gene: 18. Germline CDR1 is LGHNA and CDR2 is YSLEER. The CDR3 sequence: CASSQALLVAGVIREQFF. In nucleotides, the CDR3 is TGCGCCAGCAGCCAAGCACTCCTGGTGGCGGGAGTGATTCGTGAGCAGTTCTTC.

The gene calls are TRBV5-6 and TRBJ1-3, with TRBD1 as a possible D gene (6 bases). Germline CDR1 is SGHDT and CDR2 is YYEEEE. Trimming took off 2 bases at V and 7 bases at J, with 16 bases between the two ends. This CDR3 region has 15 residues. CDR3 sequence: CASSFRGGAWNTIYF. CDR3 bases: TGTGCCAGCAGCTTTAGGGGGGGCGCGTGGAACACCATATATTTT.

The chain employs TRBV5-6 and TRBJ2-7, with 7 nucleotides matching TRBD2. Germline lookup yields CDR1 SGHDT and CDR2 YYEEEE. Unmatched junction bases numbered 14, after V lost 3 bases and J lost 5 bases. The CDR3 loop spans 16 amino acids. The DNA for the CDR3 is TGTGCCAGCAGCTCCCACTTCTCCCGGGAGGTCCACGAGCAGTACTTC. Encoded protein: CASSSHFSREVHEQYF.

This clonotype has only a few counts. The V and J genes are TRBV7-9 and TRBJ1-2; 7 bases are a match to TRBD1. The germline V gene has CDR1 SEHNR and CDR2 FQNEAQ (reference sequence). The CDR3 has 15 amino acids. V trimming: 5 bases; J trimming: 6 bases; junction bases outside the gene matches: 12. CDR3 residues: CASSLKTGPADGYTF. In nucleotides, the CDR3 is TGTGCCAGCAGCCTCAAGACAGGGCCGGCGGATGGCTACACCTTC.

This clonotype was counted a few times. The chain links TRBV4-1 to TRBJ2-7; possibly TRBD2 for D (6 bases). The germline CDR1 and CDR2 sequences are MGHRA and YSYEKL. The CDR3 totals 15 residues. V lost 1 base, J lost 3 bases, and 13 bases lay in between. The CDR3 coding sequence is TGCGCCAGCAGCCAAGTCCTTGGGGAGGACTACGAGCAGTACTTC. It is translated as CASSQVLGEDYEQYF.